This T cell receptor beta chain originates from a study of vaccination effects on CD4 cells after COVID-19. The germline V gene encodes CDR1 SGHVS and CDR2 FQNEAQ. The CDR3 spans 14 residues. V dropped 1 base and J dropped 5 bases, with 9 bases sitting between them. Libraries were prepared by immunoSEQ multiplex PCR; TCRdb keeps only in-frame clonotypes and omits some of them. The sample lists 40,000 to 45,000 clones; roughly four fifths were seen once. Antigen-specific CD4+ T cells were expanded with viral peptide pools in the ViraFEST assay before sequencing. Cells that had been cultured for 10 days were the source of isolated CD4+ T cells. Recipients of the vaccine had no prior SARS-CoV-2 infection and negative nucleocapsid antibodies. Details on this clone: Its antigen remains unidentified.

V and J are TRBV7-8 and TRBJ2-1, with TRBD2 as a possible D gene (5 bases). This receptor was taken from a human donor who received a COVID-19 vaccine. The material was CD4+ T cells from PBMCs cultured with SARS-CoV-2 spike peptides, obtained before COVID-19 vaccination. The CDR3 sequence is CASSLVETNNEQFF. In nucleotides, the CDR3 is TGTGCCAGCAGCTTAGTGGAGACTAACAATGAGCAGTTCTTC.